The clone carrying this T cell receptor beta chain was seen ten or more times. The antigen is not known. V lost 5 bases, J lost 4 bases, and 8 bases stayed unmatched. CDR1 and CDR2 from the germline V gene are MNHEY and SVGEGT. The CDR3 is 14 amino acids. The data originate from a study of molecular identifiers for immune sequencing clone quantification. Study-wide results and limits: For highly expanded clones, sizes could be underestimated when identical TCR molecules share a barcode. Clones that had above 20 RNA copies took up over 97% of effector molecules but under 1% in naive cells. Detection of one spiked Jurkat cell's TCR RNA reportedly worked in one million naive cells.

MiXCR was run by TCRdb on the PCR reads, yielding one entry per CDR3 protein. Of more than 550,000 distinct CDR3 sequences in the sample, about 25% were seen once. The receptor was derived from a human donor in good health. Some libraries in this study had Jurkat cell RNA spiked in. The specimen sequenced was naive CD8+ T cells from blood, with Jurkat cell RNA spiked in. Subset reported: FACS-sorted CD8+CD4-CCR7+CD45RA+ naive T cells. The gene calls are TRBV6-2 or TRBV6-3 and TRBJ2-7; TRBD2 matches at 7 bases. CDR3 region: CASSPRDYGYEQYF. In DNA form, the CDR3 reads TGTGCCAGCAGTCCCAGGGACTACGGTTACGAGCAGTACTTC.